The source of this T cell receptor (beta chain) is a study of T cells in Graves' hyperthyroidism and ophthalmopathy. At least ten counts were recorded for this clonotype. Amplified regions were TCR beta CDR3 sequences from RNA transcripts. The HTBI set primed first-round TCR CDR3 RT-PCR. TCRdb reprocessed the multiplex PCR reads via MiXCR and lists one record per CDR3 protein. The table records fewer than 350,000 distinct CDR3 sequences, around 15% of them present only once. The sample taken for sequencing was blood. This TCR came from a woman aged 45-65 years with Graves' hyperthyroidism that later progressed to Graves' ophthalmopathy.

The CDR3: CASKINQPQHF. Written as DNA, the CDR3 is TGTGCCAGCAAGATTAATCAGCCCCAGCATTTT. This chain connects TRBV6-1 to TRBJ1-5; D call uncertain. V lost 7 bases and J 4 bases, leaving 5 bases between the germline ends. Per the germline V gene, CDR1 is MNHNS and CDR2 is SASEGT. This CDR3 comprises 11 residues.